Below, one TCR beta chain is given with its context. Other nucleotide sequences from this sample produce the same CDR3. With 0 bases removed from V and 4 bases from J, the gap between germline ends came to 8 bases. The CDR3 loop spans 14 amino acids. Germline V CDR1 and CDR2: SGHRS, YFSETQ. These data belong to a study of technical replicates of blood from a handful of donors. Libraries were prepared by immunoSEQ multiplex PCR; TCRdb keeps only in-frame clonotypes and omits some of them. In the table there are under 100,000 clones, about 96% of which are singletons. The clonotype originates from a human donor in good health. Sequencing was carried out using T cells isolated from PBMCs. The chain uses TRBV5-1 and TRBJ2-1; no definite D call. For the CDR3, the DNA is TGCGCCAGCAGCTTGGCAGGTTCTTACAATGAGCAGTTCTTC. Residues: CASSLAGSYNEQFF.